This entry features one TCR beta chain sequence. No antigen is known for it. The CDR3 length is 15 residues. Germline CDR1 and CDR2: MDHEN and SYDVKM. The V end lost 1 base, the J end lost 3 bases, and 12 bases lay between the germline ends. This record comes from a study of T cell responses to AZD1222 COVID-19 vaccine. The study, taken as a whole, reports: Donor demographics were predominantly white British with a female majority; clonal diversity may be underestimated.

Produced via immunoSEQ multiplex PCR; TCRdb's table is partial and in-frame only. The sample includes approximately 210,000 clones, 91% of them seen just once. The chain links TRBV28 to TRBJ1-2, with D perhaps TRBD1 (5 bases). The starting material was peripheral blood, obtained 28 days after the second AZD1222 dose. The TCR comes from an adult who received the AZD1222 COVID-19 vaccine. The CDR3 nucleotides are TGTGCCAGCAGTTTATTACAGGCTCTTGACTATGGCTACACCTTC. Residues: CASSLLQALDYGYTF.